The 20 T cell receptor beta chains reported below all come from one sample, sequenced in a study of blood T cell repertoires in COVID-19. TCRdb keeps only in-frame clones here, not all; method: immunoSEQ multiplex PCR. The profile shows roughly 500,000 clones, roughly 87% of them singletons. The sequenced material came from peripheral blood. The receptor source for this set is a man aged 18 to 30 with COVID-19, enrolled during active disease.

CDR3: CASSLTEGGRYEQFF. CDR3 coding DNA: TGTGCCAGCAGTTTAACAGAGGGCGGACGGTATGAGCAGTTCTTC. V is TRBV27 and J is TRBJ2-1, with D tentatively TRBD2 (5 bases). CDR1 and CDR2 (germline): MNHEY, SMNVEV (reference sequence). The germline V and J ends were trimmed by 2 bases and 8 bases, with 16 bases remaining between them. CDR3 length: 15 residues.

The chain carries TRBV6-4 and TRBJ2-1, with 10 positions matching TRBD2. CDR3 size: 15 residues. V shed 3 bases and J 8 bases; nucleotides not matched to a gene: 7. CDR1 MRHNA and CDR2 SNTAGT come from the germline V gene. CDR3 residues: CASSDGIAGGHEQFF. DNA for the CDR3: TGTGCCAGCAGTGATGGGATAGCGGGAGGCCATGAGCAGTTCTTC.

The chain carries TRBV7-9 and TRBJ2-7; maybe TRBD2 (5 bases). Trimming cost V 3 bases and J 2 bases, with 14 bases left between them. The CDR3 covers 15 residues. Germline V lookup: CDR1 SEHNR, CDR2 FQNEAQ (reference sequence). The CDR3 coding sequence is TGTGCCAGCAGCTTCCCTGGGGAGAACCCCTACGAGCAGTACTTC. Protein sequence: CASSFPGENPYEQYF.

V usage is TRBV24-1 and J usage is TRBJ2-1, with 9 bases fitting TRBD1. The germline CDR1 and CDR2 sequences are KGHDR and SFDVKD. The CDR3 is 14 amino acids. With V trimmed by 4 bases and J by 6 bases, 3 bases remained unmatched. This chain's CDR3 is CATSEGQGFNEQFF. CDR3 nucleotide sequence: TGTGCCACCAGTGAAGGACAGGGGTTCAATGAGCAGTTCTTC.

V gene TRBV12-5 combines with J gene TRBJ2-7; D is uncertain. This CDR3 comprises 14 residues. Germline V lookup: CDR1 LGHNT, CDR2 FRNRAP. V was trimmed by 1 base and J by 3 bases, leaving 10 bases between them. The CDR3: CASGLGPTYYEQYF. The CDR3, as DNA: TGTGCTAGTGGTTTGGGACCGACTTACTACGAGCAGTACTTC.

The rearrangement links TRBV10-3 to TRBJ1-2; maybe TRBD1 (5 bases). The germline V gene has CDR1 ENHRY and CDR2 SYGVKD. V was shortened by 3 bases and J by 3 bases, with 11 bases between the two germline ends. The CDR3 is 14 amino acids. CDR3 DNA sequence: TGTGCCATCAGTGATCAGGGATTAGACTATGGCTACACCTTC. This translates into CAISDQGLDYGYTF.

The rearrangement links TRBV30 to TRBJ2-2, with D tentatively TRBD1 (6 bases). Germline CDR1 and CDR2: GTSNPN and SVGIG (reference sequence). This CDR3 comprises 15 residues. Trimming took off 5 bases at V and 6 bases at J, with 19 bases between the two ends. The CDR3 loop is CAWLDSLFPAGELFF. CDR3 DNA: TGTGCCTGGCTGGACAGCCTCTTCCCCGCCGGGGAGCTGTTTTTT. Supplemented by reference TRBV30 and TRBJ2-2, the full variable domain reads SQTIHQWPATLVQPVGSPLSLECTVEGTSNPNLYWYRQAAGRGLQLLFYSVGIGQISSEVPQNLSASRPQDRQFILSSKKLLLSDSGFYLCAWLDSLFPAGELFFGEGSRLTVL.

The chain links TRBV2 to TRBJ2-3; possibly TRBD1 for D (5 bases). Germline CDR1 reads SNHLY; CDR2 reads FYNNEI. V lost 3 bases, J lost 4 bases, and 14 bases lay in between. There are 15 residues in the CDR3. The CDR3 nucleotides are TGTGCCAGCAGTGAGGCGACGGCAGGGCCAGATACGCAGTATTTT. Protein sequence: CASSEATAGPDTQYF.

In regard to this clone: Other nucleotide sequences from this sample produce the same CDR3. The gene calls are TRBV7-9 and TRBJ1-4, with 10 bases fitting TRBD1. This CDR3 spans 15 amino acids. Per the germline V gene, CDR1 is SEHNR and CDR2 is FQNEAQ (reference sequence). V was pared by 5 bases and J by 8 bases, with 8 bases of the junction left unmatched. The CDR3 DNA sequence: TGTGCCAGCAGCCCTCGCGGGACAGGGGAGGAAAAACTGTTTTTT. Translating gives CASSPRGTGEEKLFF.

V gene TRBV9 combines with J gene TRBJ1-1, with D possibly matching TRBD1 (5 bases). CDR1 is SGDLS and CDR2 is YYNGEE in the germline V gene. The ends were cut back, 0 bases at V and 7 bases at J, with 7 bases in the middle. The CDR3 runs 12 residues. The CDR3 reads CASSVGGREAFF. CDR3 sequence (DNA): TGTGCCAGCAGCGTAGGGGGCCGTGAAGCTTTCTTT.

This clone turned up a few times. The genes are TRBV3-1 (or the pseudogene TRBV3-2) and TRBJ2-7; 9 bases fit TRBD1. V lost 0 bases, J lost 3 bases, and 3 bases stayed unmatched. The V gene's germline CDR1 is LGHDT and CDR2 YNNKEL (reference sequence). This CDR3 spans 15 amino acids. Written as DNA, the CDR3 is TGTGCCAGCAGCCAAGAGGGACAGGGCTACTACGAGCAGTACTTC. Translated: CASSQEGQGYYEQYF.

The chain uses TRBV3-1 (or the pseudogene TRBV3-2) and TRBJ1-4; 11 bases map to TRBD1. Germline V gene lookup returns CDR1 LGHDT and CDR2 YNNKEL (reference sequence). This CDR3 comprises 17 residues. With 0 bases clipped from V and 8 bases from J, the junction kept 8 bases outside the gene matches. The CDR3 DNA sequence: TGTGCCAGCAGCCAAGATTTCCCGGGACAGGGGGACGAAAAACTGTTTTTT. As protein: CASSQDFPGQGDEKLFF.

This clone was detected only a few times. This rearrangement joins TRBV5-6 to TRBJ1-4; D unclear. The germline V gene encodes CDR1 SGHDT and CDR2 YYEEEE. V lost 4 bases and J 2 bases, leaving 9 bases between the germline ends. The CDR3 contains 14 residues. The CDR3 DNA reads as TGTGCCAGCAGCAAGAGGGTGACTAATGAAAAACTGTTTTTT. Its protein is CASSKRVTNEKLFF.

The chain joins TRBV18 to TRBJ1-1, with D perhaps matching TRBD1 (5 bases). The CDR3 contains 15 residues. The V gene lost 0 bases and the J gene lost 11 bases, with 19 bases spanning the gap. CDR1 and CDR2 from the germline V gene are KGHSH and LQKENI. The CDR3 spells CASSPPWTINYEAFF. Here the CDR3 DNA reads TGTGCCAGCTCACCACCGTGGACAATCAATTACGAGGCTTTCTTT. Together with reference TRBV18 and TRBJ1-1, the CDR3 gives the full variable domain: NAGVMQNPRHLVRRRGQEARLRCSPMKGHSHVYWYRQLPEEGLKFMVYLQKENIIDESGMPKERFSAEFPKEGPSILRIQQVVRGDSAAYFCASSPPWTINYEAFFGQGTRLTVV.

V and J are TRBV14 and TRBJ2-5, with 15 bases fitting TRBD2. CDR3 length: 17 residues. Germline assignment: CDR1 SGHDN and CDR2 FVKESK. Trimming at V came to 4 bases and at J to 5 bases, leaving 8 bases not matched to a gene. CDR3 region: CASSPASGLAGGETQYF. The CDR3 DNA reads TGTGCCAGCAGCCCCGCATCTGGACTAGCGGGAGGGGAGACCCAGTACTTC.

The chain has TRBV6-1 and TRBJ1-2; 10 nucleotides align to TRBD1. This CDR3 comprises 16 residues. The V gene end was trimmed by 4 bases and the J gene end by 7 bases; junction bases not matched to a gene: 12. The germline V gene has CDR1 MNHNS and CDR2 SASEGT. The CDR3 here is CASSALPGQGMSGYTF. DNA for the CDR3: TGTGCCAGCAGTGCTCTACCGGGACAGGGGATGTCTGGCTACACCTTC.

J is TRBJ1-2 and V is TRBV11-2; the D gene is possibly TRBD1 (5 bases). In germline, CDR1 is SGHAT, CDR2 FQNNGV. This CDR3 spans 15 amino acids. Trimming pared 1 base from V and 8 bases from J, leaving 17 bases between. The CDR3 loop is CASSLASLGGSGYTF. The CDR3, as DNA: TGTGCCAGCAGCTTAGCATCCTTGGGGGGGAGCGGCTACACCTTC.

The rearrangement joins TRBV5-4 to TRBJ1-3; 10 bases align to TRBD1. The CDR3 has 16 residues. Germline values: CDR1 SGHNT, CDR2 YYREEE (reference sequence). After removal of 4 bases from V and 0 bases from J, the junction contained 4 bases not matched to a gene. The CDR3 bases are TGTGCCAGCAGCCAGGGACAGGGGCACTCTGGAAACACCATATATTTT. Amino acid sequence: CASSQGQGHSGNTIYF.

This clone appeared a few times. The J gene is TRBJ2-4, the V gene TRBV2, with 9 bases fitting TRBD2. Germline CDR1 reads SNHLY; CDR2 reads FYNNEI. The CDR3 loop spans 17 amino acids. The trim removed 4 bases at V and 0 bases at J, leaving 7 bases unmatched. The CDR3 loop reads CASSVAGVFLAKNIQYF. The CDR3 nucleotides read TGTGCCAGCAGTGTAGCGGGAGTGTTCCTAGCCAAAAACATTCAGTACTTC.

The V call is TRBV19, the J call TRBJ2-7; the D is unclear. CDR1 is LNHDA and CDR2 is SQIVND in the germline V gene (reference sequence). Trimming removed 4 bases from V and 6 bases from J, with 13 bases in between. This CDR3 spans 13 amino acids. CDR3 loop: CASSTDHLGEQYF. In DNA form, the CDR3 reads TGTGCCAGTAGTACAGACCATCTAGGCGAGCAGTACTTC.